Each of the 4 T cell receptor beta chains below was sequenced from the same sample in a study of T cell repertoires in cytomegalovirus infection. These receptors' targets are unknown. One entry per CDR3 protein results from TCRdb running MiXCR on the reads. The sample comprises about 700,000 distinct CDR3 sequences, roughly 33% of which are singletons, and 15% to 20% rests with the top ten. Specimen: cultured PBMCs, collected from culture after CMV antigen stimulation. The receptors stem from a human donor in good health (CMV status not recorded). Some clones in this sample may be carry-over from other donors' samples.

This clonotype was counted ten times or more. This chain connects TRBV7-6 to TRBJ2-1; 7 nucleotides agree with TRBD1. Germline lookup yields CDR1 SGHVS and CDR2 FNYEAQ. Unmatched junction bases numbered 6, after V lost 5 bases and J lost 5 bases. The CDR3 length is 14 residues. The DNA of the CDR3 is TGTGCCAGCAGCCCAGGGGGACAGCACAATGAGCAGTTCTTC. Translating gives CASSPGGQHNEQFF.

In its sample, this clonotype was seen a few times. The chain combines TRBV7-2 with TRBJ1-1; 9 nucleotides line up with TRBD1. J gave up 5 bases and V 5 bases, and 12 bases lay outside the gene matches. CDR1 is SGHTA, CDR2 FQGNSA, per germline. CDR3 length equals 16 residues. The CDR3 sequence is CASSPYLGQGGTEAFF. DNA of the CDR3: TGTGCCAGCAGCCCCTACCTGGGACAGGGTGGAACTGAAGCTTTCTTT. The entire variable domain, with the rest obtained from reference TRBV7-2 and TRBJ1-1, is as follows: GAGVSQSPSNKVTEKGKDVELRCDPISGHTALYWYRQSLGQGLEFLIYFQGNSAPDKSGLPSDRFSAERTGGSVSTLTIQRTQQEDSAVYLCASSPYLGQGGTEAFFGQGTRLTVV.

The genes are TRBV30 and TRBJ2-4, with a tentative D call TRBD1 (7 bases). The CDR3 totals 13 residues. Germline V CDR1 and CDR2: GTSNPN, SVGIG (reference sequence). V gave up 6 bases and J gave up 5 bases, with 14 bases separating them. CDR3 nucleotide sequence: TGTGCCTGCTATGCGGGGACAGAAAACATTCAGTACTTC. It specifies CACYAGTENIQYF. The whole variable domain, remainder taken from reference TRBV30 and TRBJ2-4, is SQTIHQWPATLVQPVGSPLSLECTVEGTSNPNLYWYRQAAGRGLQLLFYSVGIGQISSEVPQNLSASRPQDRQFILSSKKLLLSDSGFYLCACYAGTENIQYFGAGTRLSVL.

The V call is TRBV20-1, the J call TRBJ2-1, with 10 bases fitting TRBD2. The CDR3 is 16 amino acids. Losses at the gene ends were 1 base for V and 6 bases for J; bases not matched to a gene: 9. Germline values: CDR1 DFQATT, CDR2 SNEGSKA (reference sequence). The CDR3 here is CSARGPWASGGNEQFF. In DNA form, the CDR3 reads TGCAGTGCTAGAGGGCCCTGGGCTAGCGGGGGCAATGAGCAGTTCTTC.